Sequencing of this T cell receptor beta chain was carried out in a study of T cell responses to AZD1222 COVID-19 vaccine. General study points: Mapped onto spike, vaccine-associated CD4 TCRs spanned it and were dominant at 160-218 and 743-854. Donors in the cohort were predominantly white British and more often female, and clonal diversity was possibly underestimated. Spike-specific TCRs gained breadth and depth after people received two AZD1222 doses.

In the case of this clone: Its antigen remains unidentified.

Generated by immunoSEQ multiplex PCR, the TCRdb table keeps only in-frame clones and is missing some. The table shows nearly 90,000 clones, with about 88% occurring only once. Per germline, CDR1 MDHEN and CDR2 SYDVKM. The CDR3 covers 16 residues. The V gene end was trimmed by 5 bases and the J gene end by 5 bases; junction bases not matched to a gene: 9. The source is an adult who received the AZD1222 COVID-19 vaccine. The sample in question was peripheral blood, obtained 28 days after the second AZD1222 dose. The chain employs TRBV28 and TRBJ2-1, with 10 bases fitting TRBD2. The CDR3 is CASSTTLAGGNNEQFF. In DNA form, the CDR3 reads TGTGCCAGCAGTACTACCTTAGCGGGGGGTAACAATGAGCAGTTCTTC.